This T cell receptor (beta chain) was recorded in a study of neurological immune-mediated disorders. General study results and limits: One cluster of related CDR3 sequences contained, by phylogenetic grouping, the repertoires of 18 of 34 multiple sclerosis patients and formed a possible signature. None of the CDR3 amino acid sequences in expanded clones turned up in more than one subject, which points to private repertoires in all groups.

Many counts were recorded for this clonotype. Its antigen remains unidentified. Germline CDR1 reads MNHEY; CDR2 reads SVGEGT. V lost 6 bases, J lost 4 bases, and 15 bases stayed unmatched. This CDR3 has 16 amino acids. The cDNA came from 5'RACE, which used 10-nucleotide random UMIs. In each sequencing run, over 170 million TCR-beta sequences were generated from 15-18 subjects. MiXCR, run by TCRdb on the 5' RACE reads, gives a single entry per CDR3 protein. The data hold some 70,000 distinct CDR3 sequences, with 3.4% observed a single time. This clonotype was sampled from a man between 40 and 49 years old with multiple sclerosis. The sample comprised PBMCs. The chain carries TRBV6-2 or TRBV6-3 and TRBJ2-7; TRBD2 aligns across 7 bases. Here the CDR3 DNA reads TGTGCCAGCAGCCACTACCGGGACTACCGAACTTACGAGCAGTACTTC. It specifies CASSHYRDYRTYEQYF.